This TCR beta chain stems from a study of cytomegalovirus exposure and HLA in healthy donors. Study overall: The roughly 120 validation repertoires matched the 500 to 750 first-cohort repertoires in platform, a later analysis reported.

Libraries were prepared by immunoSEQ multiplex PCR; TCRdb keeps only in-frame clonotypes and omits some of them. This sample has under 250,000 clones, with less than 90% found just once. The CDR3 consists of 20 residues. With 3 bases clipped from V and 8 bases from J, the junction kept 17 bases outside the gene matches. Germline CDR1 is LGHNA and CDR2 is YSLEER. The sequence was obtained from a young man in good health and CMV-seropositive. The chain joins TRBV4-3 to TRBJ2-1, with TRBD2 matching 15 bases. Sequencing used PBMCs. The CDR3 spells CASSQARTPGTSGRRDEQFF. The CDR3 nucleotides are TGCGCCAGCAGCCAGGCACGAACGCCCGGGACTAGCGGGAGGCGGGATGAGCAGTTCTTC.